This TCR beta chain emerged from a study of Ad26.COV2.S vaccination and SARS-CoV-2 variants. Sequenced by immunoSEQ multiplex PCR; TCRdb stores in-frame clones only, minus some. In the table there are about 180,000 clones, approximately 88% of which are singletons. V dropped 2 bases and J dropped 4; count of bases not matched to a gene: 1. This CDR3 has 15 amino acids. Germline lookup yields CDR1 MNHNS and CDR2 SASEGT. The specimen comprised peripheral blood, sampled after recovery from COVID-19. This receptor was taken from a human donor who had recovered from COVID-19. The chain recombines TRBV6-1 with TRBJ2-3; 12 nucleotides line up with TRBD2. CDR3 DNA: TGTGCCAGCAGTGAAACTAGCGGGGGGCCAGATACGCAGTATTTT. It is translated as CASSETSGGPDTQYF.